These T cell receptor beta chains were read from a single sample in a study of T cell responses to AZD1222 COVID-19 vaccine. The table came from immunoSEQ multiplex PCR; TCRdb's copy has only in-frame clones and leaves some out. This table holds about 60,000 clones, approximately 85% found once. This specimen was peripheral blood, taken on day 0 of MenACWY control vaccination. These receptors came from an adult in good health. The CDR3 runs from the conserved cysteine through the conserved F or W. The D gene is left open where the match is weak. For some rows the clone size is stated as once, few or many, or as a class when expanded; others skip it.

size: NA
J: TRBJ2-3
V: TRBV7-9
D: NA
CDR3: CASSLAYGAPGTDTQYF
DNA: TGTGCCAGCAGCTTAGCGTACGGGGCGCCGGGCACAGATACGCAGTATTTT

size: once
J: TRBJ2-1
V: TRBV27
D: NA
CDR3: CASSRRSSYNEQFF
DNA: TGTGCCAGCAGTCGGAGGAGCTCCTACAATGAGCAGTTCTTC

size: NA
J: TRBJ2-1
V: TRBV30
D: NA
CDR3: CAWSVSGDNEQFF
DNA: TGTGCCTGGAGTGTATCGGGTGATAATGAGCAGTTCTTC

size: NA
J: TRBJ1-5
V: TRBV7-2
D: TRBD1
CDR3: CASSSGQGGNQPQHF
DNA: TGTGCCAGCAGCTCAGGACAGGGAGGCAATCAGCCCCAGCATTTT

size: NA
J: TRBJ2-7
V: TRBV6-1
D: TRBD2
CDR3: CASSEAPPLAGAIYEQYF
DNA: TGTGCCAGCAGTGAAGCGCCTCCTCTAGCGGGAGCGATCTACGAGCAGTACTTC

size: NA
J: TRBJ1-6
V: TRBV28
D: NA
CDR3: CASSPEGNSPLHF
DNA: TGTGCCAGCAGCCCTGAGGGTAATTCACCCCTCCACTTT

size: NA
J: TRBJ1-1
V: TRBV3-1/TRBV3-2
D: NA
CDR3: CASSPVGRTEAFF
DNA: TGTGCCAGCAGCCCGGTGGGGAGGACTGAAGCTTTCTTT

size: once
J: TRBJ2-5
V: TRBV6-5
D: NA
CDR3: CASRRTAQETQYF
DNA: TGTGCCAGCAGAAGGACGGCGCAAGAGACCCAGTACTTC

size: NA
J: TRBJ1-1
V: TRBV7-9
D: NA
CDR3: CASSLPPVGRMNTEAFF
DNA: TGTGCCAGCAGCTTGCCGCCCGTTGGGAGGATGAACACTGAAGCTTTCTTT

size: NA
J: TRBJ2-6
V: TRBV30
D: NA
CDR3: CAWSSTGPASSGANVLTF
DNA: TGTGCCTGGAGTTCTACAGGTCCCGCGAGCTCTGGGGCCAACGTCCTGACTTTC

size: NA
J: TRBJ1-3
V: TRBV6-1
D: NA
CDR3: CASSGAGAPTIANTIYF
DNA: TGTGCCAGCAGTGGGGCGGGGGCCCCTACCATAGCAAACACCATATATTTT

size: NA
J: TRBJ1-1
V: TRBV28
D: NA
CDR3: CASSIYRNTEAFF
DNA: TGTGCCAGCAGCATCTACAGGAACACTGAAGCTTTCTTT

size: NA
J: TRBJ2-2
V: TRBV6-6
D: TRBD1
CDR3: CASRDRVGTGELFF
DNA: TGTGCCAGCCGGGACAGGGTGGGCACCGGGGAGCTGTTTTTT

size: NA
J: TRBJ1-2
V: TRBV7-8
D: TRBD1
CDR3: CASSVRDRGLRGYTF
DNA: TGTGCCAGCAGCGTCCGGGACAGGGGGCTCCGTGGCTACACCTTC

size: few
J: TRBJ1-2
V: TRBV24-1
D: NA
CDR3: CATRDTGSSYGYTF
DNA: TGTGCCACCAGAGACACTGGATCGAGCTATGGCTACACCTTC

size: many
J: TRBJ1-6
V: TRBV5-4
D: NA
CDR3: CASSLVTEEVDSPLHF
DNA: TGTGCCAGCAGCTTGGTAACGGAGGAGGTTGATTCACCCCTCCACTTT

size: NA
J: TRBJ1-1
V: TRBV3-1/TRBV3-2
D: NA
CDR3: CASSQAPQGTEAFF
DNA: TGTGCCAGCAGCCAGGCCCCACAAGGTACTGAAGCTTTCTTT

size: NA
J: TRBJ1-1
V: TRBV28
D: TRBD1
CDR3: CASSLQGAPEHEAFF
DNA: TGTGCCAGCAGTTTACAGGGGGCCCCGGAACATGAAGCTTTCTTT

size: NA
J: TRBJ2-1
V: TRBV28
D: TRBD1
CDR3: CASSPARGQGISEQFF
DNA: TGTGCCAGCAGCCCGGCGAGGGGACAGGGGATCAGTGAGCAGTTCTTC

size: NA
J: TRBJ1-4
V: TRBV10-3
D: TRBD1
CDR3: CAISRAGTGDEKLFF
DNA: TGTGCCATCAGTCGAGCCGGGACAGGGGATGAAAAACTGTTTTTT

size: NA
J: TRBJ2-3
V: TRBV28
D: NA
CDR3: CASSPPLVDSTDTQYF
DNA: TGTGCCAGCAGTCCCCCCCTCGTGGATAGCACAGATACGCAGTATTTT

size: once
J: TRBJ1-1
V: TRBV11-2
D: NA
CDR3: CASSLSRGGGRPGTEAFF
DNA: TGTGCCAGCAGCTTGAGTAGAGGAGGGGGGAGGCCGGGCACTGAAGCTTTCTTT

size: few
J: TRBJ1-6
V: TRBV2
D: TRBD1
CDR3: CASRPGQLNSPLHF
DNA: TGTGCCAGCAGGCCGGGACAGCTAAATTCACCCCTCCACTTT

size: NA
J: TRBJ2-1
V: TRBV7-3
D: TRBD2
CDR3: CASRPSGGSYNEQFF
DNA: TGTGCCAGCAGGCCTAGCGGGGGCTCCTACAATGAGCAGTTCTTC

size: NA
J: TRBJ2-7
V: TRBV4-2
D: NA
CDR3: CASSQEASDSPKSYEQYF
DNA: TGTGCCAGCAGCCAAGAGGCTTCAGACAGCCCAAAATCCTACGAGCAGTACTTC

size: NA
J: TRBJ2-2
V: TRBV7-7
D: TRBD2
CDR3: CASSLRLAGTGELFF
DNA: TGTGCTAGCAGCTTAAGACTAGCGGGAACCGGGGAGCTGTTTTTT

size: NA
J: TRBJ2-3
V: TRBV6-2/TRBV6-3
D: NA
CDR3: CASSSSRGRTGTDTQYF
DNA: TGTGCCAGCAGTTCCTCCCGGGGTAGAACGGGCACAGATACGCAGTATTTT

size: NA
J: TRBJ1-2
V: TRBV5-8
D: NA
CDR3: CASSPSIRGYYGYTF
DNA: TGTGCCAGCAGCCCATCCATTAGGGGTTACTATGGCTACACCTTC

size: NA
J: TRBJ2-5
V: TRBV23-1
D: NA
CDR3: CASSPRERGFGETQYF
DNA: TGCGCCAGCAGTCCCAGGGAGAGGGGGTTTGGGGAGACCCAGTACTTC

size: NA
J: TRBJ1-1
V: TRBV11-1
D: NA
CDR3: CASSLETAKTEAFF
DNA: TGTGCCAGCAGCTTAGAGACAGCAAAGACTGAAGCTTTCTTT

size: NA
J: TRBJ2-7
V: TRBV6-5
D: TRBD2
CDR3: CASSLTSSYEQYF
DNA: TGTGCCAGCAGCCTGACTAGCAGCTACGAGCAGTACTTC

size: NA
J: TRBJ2-1
V: TRBV5-6
D: NA
CDR3: CASSLRYMRVSDNEQFF
DNA: TGTGCCAGCAGCTTGCGATACATGAGGGTTTCGGACAATGAGCAGTTCTTC

size: NA
J: TRBJ1-2
V: TRBV30
D: TRBD1
CDR3: CAWTTWAGGQGGYTF
DNA: TGTGCCTGGACAACGTGGGCAGGGGGCCAGGGTGGCTACACCTTC

size: NA
J: TRBJ1-2
V: TRBV27
D: TRBD1
CDR3: CASSFTGGYGYTF
DNA: TGTGCCAGCAGTTTTACAGGGGGCTATGGCTACACCTTC

size: NA
J: TRBJ2-5
V: TRBV28
D: TRBD2
CDR3: CASRPSGQETQYF
DNA: TGTGCCAGCAGACCTAGCGGACAAGAGACCCAGTACTTC

size: NA
J: TRBJ1-5
V: TRBV18
D: NA
CDR3: CASSPLPMTADSNQPQHF
DNA: TGTGCCAGCTCACCCTTGCCCATGACCGCTGATAGCAATCAGCCCCAGCATTTT

size: NA
J: TRBJ1-2
V: TRBV6-2/TRBV6-3
D: NA
CDR3: CASSYERTYGYTF
DNA: TGTGCCAGCAGTTACGAGCGGACCTATGGCTACACCTTC

size: NA
J: TRBJ1-2
V: TRBV6-5
D: NA
CDR3: CASSRSGGDGYTF
DNA: TGTGCCAGCAGCCGCTCGGGGGGGGATGGCTACACCTTC

size: NA
J: TRBJ2-7
V: TRBV6-2/TRBV6-3
D: NA
CDR3: CASSWDRGYEQYF
DNA: TGTGCCAGCAGTTGGGACCGGGGGTACGAGCAGTACTTC

size: NA
J: TRBJ2-7
V: TRBV4-3
D: NA
CDR3: CASSQEGTRGTEQYF
DNA: TGCGCCAGCAGCCAAGAGGGGACAAGGGGCACCGAGCAGTACTTC

size: once
J: TRBJ1-1
V: TRBV4-3
D: NA
CDR3: CASSRYSMNTEAFF
DNA: TGCGCCAGCAGCCGGTACAGCATGAACACTGAAGCTTTCTTT

size: NA
J: TRBJ2-1
V: TRBV10-1
D: NA
CDR3: CASSDRTSYNEQFF
DNA: TGCGCCAGCAGTGACAGGACGTCCTACAATGAGCAGTTCTTC

size: NA
J: TRBJ2-3
V: TRBV21-1
D: NA
CDR3: CASSKENSWREGDTQYF
DNA: TGTGCCAGCAGCAAAGAGAATAGTTGGAGGGAGGGGGATACGCAGTATTTT

size: NA
J: TRBJ1-1
V: TRBV30
D: NA
CDR3: CAWKGLRGAGTEAFF
DNA: TGTGCCTGGAAGGGGCTCAGGGGCGCGGGAACTGAAGCTTTCTTT

size: few
J: TRBJ1-2
V: TRBV7-8
D: NA
CDR3: CASSLAANGRGYTF
DNA: TGTGCCAGCAGCTTAGCAGCTAACGGGAGGGGCTACACCTTC

size: NA
J: TRBJ1-2
V: TRBV10-3
D: NA
CDR3: CAISDPRVNGYTF
DNA: TGTGCCATCAGTGACCCCCGGGTGAATGGCTACACCTTC

size: NA
J: TRBJ2-1
V: TRBV11-2
D: TRBD2
CDR3: CASSLGTSVWQFF
DNA: TGTGCCAGCAGCTTGGGGACTAGCGTTTGGCAGTTCTTC

size: NA
J: TRBJ2-7
V: TRBV6-2/TRBV6-3
D: NA
CDR3: CASRYRETSYEQYF
DNA: TGTGCCAGCAGATACAGGGAAACCTCCTACGAGCAGTACTTC

size: NA
J: TRBJ1-2
V: TRBV28
D: NA
CDR3: CASRIYYGYTF
DNA: TGTGCCAGCAGGATATACTATGGCTACACCTTC

size: once
J: TRBJ2-6
V: TRBV2
D: NA
CDR3: CASSFGDSGANVLTF
DNA: TGTGCCAGCAGTTTTGGGGACTCTGGGGCCAACGTCCTGACTTTC

size: NA
J: TRBJ2-7
V: TRBV5-5
D: NA
CDR3: CASSFTGRIEQYF
DNA: TGTGCCAGCAGCTTCACAGGGAGAATAGAGCAGTACTTC

size: once
J: TRBJ1-2
V: TRBV3-1/TRBV3-2
D: NA
CDR3: CASSQRPRRYGYTF
DNA: TGTGCCAGCAGCCAACGACCACGCAGGTATGGCTACACCTTC

size: NA
J: TRBJ1-3
V: TRBV4-2
D: NA
CDR3: CASSQDPSGGIPGNTIYF
DNA: TGTGCCAGCAGCCAAGACCCCTCGGGGGGGATCCCTGGAAACACCATATATTTT

size: NA
J: TRBJ2-1
V: TRBV7-2
D: TRBD2
CDR3: CASRSGGNEQFF
DNA: TGTGCCAGCCGGAGCGGGGGAAATGAGCAGTTCTTC

size: NA
J: TRBJ2-7
V: TRBV28
D: NA
CDR3: CASSGRLYEQYF
DNA: TGTGCCAGCAGCGGACGGTTATACGAGCAGTACTTC